One sample yielded the 18 T cell receptor beta chains listed below, sequenced in a study of T cells in Graves' hyperthyroidism and ophthalmopathy. It was RNA transcripts that yielded the amplified TCR beta CDR3 regions. The study used the HTBI primer set for a first-round RT-PCR of the TCR CDR3. A single record per CDR3 protein comes from TCRdb applying MiXCR to the multiplex PCR reads. This sample has 300,000 to 400,000 distinct CDR3 sequences, with around 20% found just once. The sequencing sample was made of blood. The receptors derive from a man in his late teens or twenties with Graves' ophthalmopathy.

The chain links TRBV29-1 to TRBJ2-2; TRBD1 is a possible D gene (7 bases). Looked up from germline, CDR1 is SQVTM and CDR2 is ANQGSEA. V gave up 7 bases and J gave up 3 bases, with 18 bases separating them. The CDR3 covers 15 residues. The CDR3 DNA reads TGCAGCGCCTACTCAGGGGGGATCTACACCGGGGAGCTGTTTTTT. Protein sequence: CSAYSGGIYTGELFF.

V gene TRBV9 combines with J gene TRBJ1-1; no firm D call. Germline lookup yields CDR1 SGDLS and CDR2 YYNGEE. The V end was cut by 4 bases, the J end by 5 bases, with 9 bases between. This CDR3 comprises 12 residues. CDR3 loop: CASSPPQTEAFF. The CDR3 nucleotides are TGTGCCAGCAGCCCCCCACAGACTGAAGCTTTCTTT.

This clonotype came up many times. This rearrangement joins TRBV7-2 to TRBJ2-2; 7 bases map to TRBD2. The CDR3 is 17 amino acids. The ends lost 1 base at V and 6 bases at J; junction bases unmatched: 11. Germline lookup yields CDR1 SGHTA and CDR2 FQGNSA. CDR3 amino acids: CASSLEVFQGGAGELFF. The CDR3 DNA reads TGTGCCAGCAGCTTAGAGGTCTTCCAGGGAGGGGCCGGGGAGCTGTTTTTT.

This clonotype showed up many times. The gene calls are TRBV15 and TRBJ2-7; 7 nucleotides match TRBD1. This CDR3 is built from 14 residues. Germline CDR1 reads LNHNV; CDR2 reads YYDKDF (reference sequence). The junction had 6 bases not matched to a gene; V was cut back by 5 bases and J by 2 bases. The CDR3 coding sequence is TGTGCCACCAGCCTTCGGACAGGTACCTACGAGCAGTACTTC. This translates into CATSLRTGTYEQYF.

This clonotype occurred many times. V and J are TRBV15 and TRBJ2-5; perhaps TRBD1 as D (6 bases). Trimming removed 7 bases from V and 2 bases from J, with 17 bases in between. Germline CDR1 and CDR2: LNHNV and YYDKDF (reference sequence). CDR3 size: 15 residues. CDR3 in DNA: TGTGCCACCACCCCGGACAGAGCTATACAAGAGACCCAGTACTTC. It specifies CATTPDRAIQETQYF.

This clonotype was seen at least ten times. The chain combines TRBV6-1 with TRBJ1-2, with D possibly matching TRBD1 (5 bases). CDR1 is MNHNS and CDR2 is SASEGT in the germline V gene. The CDR3 has 15 amino acids. Trimming cost V 5 bases and J 4 bases, with 17 bases left between them. CDR3 DNA: TGTGCCAGCAGTTCCCCCAGGGAGGGCAGCTATGGCTACACCTTC. It is translated as CASSSPREGSYGYTF.

This clonotype appeared many times. The chain joins TRBV12-3 or TRBV12-4 to TRBJ1-2; maybe TRBD1 (5 bases). The germline V and J ends were trimmed by 3 bases and 8 bases, with 16 bases remaining between them. There are 14 residues in the CDR3. The CDR3 is CASSFTTEEGGYTF. DNA of the CDR3: TGTGCCAGCAGTTTTACCACGGAGGAGGGGGGCTACACCTTC.

This clonotype was detected ten times or more. The chain links TRBV3-1 to TRBJ1-1; a weak D match, TRBD1 (6 bases). The CDR3 consists of 16 residues. V lost 4 bases and J lost 0, with 15 bases in between. Germline V gene data show CDR1 as LGHDT and CDR2 as YNNKEL (reference sequence). Written as DNA, the CDR3 is TGTGCCAGCAGCCCTCACGGAGGGACATTGAACACTGAAGCTTTCTTT. Encoded protein: CASSPHGGTLNTEAFF.

This clonotype came up a few times. The CDR3 here is CASSETRDSNQPQHF. CDR3 bases: TGTGCCAGCAGTGAAACCCGGGACAGCAATCAGCCCCAGCATTTT. The rearrangement links TRBV6-2 or TRBV6-3 to TRBJ1-5, with D perhaps TRBD1 (5 bases). V lost 5 bases to trimming and J lost 1 base, with 12 bases between them. Germline V CDR1 and CDR2: MNHEY, SVGEGT. The CDR3 extends over 15 amino acids.

The CDR3 protein is CASSEPSETKRTHEQYF. CDR3 nucleotides: TGTGCCAGCAGTGAACCCTCGGAGACTAAGCGGACTCACGAGCAGTACTTC. V gene TRBV2 combines with J gene TRBJ2-7; weak D call: TRBD2 (5 bases). CDR3 size: 17 residues. Deletions cut 2 bases from V and 5 bases from J, with 22 bases between. CDR1 SNHLY and CDR2 FYNNEI come from the germline V gene. The entire variable domain, with the rest obtained from reference TRBV2 and TRBJ2-7, is as follows: EPEVTQTPSHQVTQMGQEVILRCVPISNHLYFYWYRQILGQKVEFLVSFYNNEISEKSEIFDDQFSVERPDGSNFTLKIRSTKLEDSAMYFCASSEPSETKRTHEQYFGPGTRLTVT.

This clonotype was seen at least ten times. This chain uses TRBV6-1 with TRBJ2-5; D call uncertain. Looked up from germline, CDR1 is MNHNS and CDR2 is SASEGT. The CDR3 is 13 residues long. Trimming removed 6 bases from V and 5 bases from J, with 13 bases in between. As DNA, the CDR3 is TGTGCCAGCAGCACGGGTCCGATGGAGACCCAGTACTTC. Protein: CASSTGPMETQYF.

At least ten counts were recorded for this clonotype. The chain employs TRBV29-1 and TRBJ1-1; no clear D. V lost 4 bases and J lost 1, with 4 bases in between. There are 11 residues in the CDR3. Germline CDR1 and CDR2: SQVTM and ANQGSEA. CDR3 nucleotides: TGCAGCGTTGTTGGGAACACTGAAGCTTTCTTT. Encoded protein: CSVVGNTEAFF.

Ten or more counts support this clonotype. This chain uses TRBV2 with TRBJ1-4, with 7 positions matching TRBD1. CDR1 SNHLY and CDR2 FYNNEI come from the germline V gene. The CDR3 runs 15 residues. V trimming: 6 bases; J trimming: 7 bases; junction bases outside the gene matches: 11. CDR3 DNA: TGTGCCAGCAGGGGGATGACAGGGCTGAGTGAAAAACTGTTTTTT. This translates into CASRGMTGLSEKLFF. The complete variable domain, with remaining parts taken from reference TRBV2 and TRBJ1-4, reads EPEVTQTPSHQVTQMGQEVILRCVPISNHLYFYWYRQILGQKVEFLVSFYNNEISEKSEIFDDQFSVERPDGSNFTLKIRSTKLEDSAMYFCASRGMTGLSEKLFFGSGTQLSVL.

This clonotype has at least ten counts. The chain combines TRBV7-9 with TRBJ2-3, with 9 bases identical to TRBD1. V lost 5 bases, J lost 4 bases, and 7 bases stayed unmatched. Germline V gives CDR1 SEHNR, CDR2 FQNEAQ (reference sequence). This CDR3 has 15 residues. The CDR3 coding sequence is TGTGCCAGCAGCCCTACAGGGGGCTGGCCAGATACGCAGTATTTT. Translation gives CASSPTGGWPDTQYF.

The V call is TRBV5-8, the J call TRBJ2-3; D may correspond to TRBD1 or TRBD2 (5 bases each). The V and J ends lost 4 bases and 2 bases respectively, with 14 bases between them. Germline CDR1 reads SGHTS; CDR2 reads YDEGEE. The CDR3 extends over 15 amino acids. The CDR3 DNA reads as TGTGCCAGCAGCCCTGGTCAGGGAGACACAGATACGCAGTATTTT. It specifies CASSPGQGDTDTQYF.

At least ten counts were recorded for this clonotype. The chain is built from TRBV7-3 and TRBJ2-6; the D gene is possibly TRBD2 (6 bases). Germline V CDR1 and CDR2: SGHTA, FQGTGA. V shed 5 bases and J shed 2 bases, with 13 bases lying between them. The CDR3 extends over 16 amino acids. The CDR3 nucleotides read TGTGCCAGCAGCAACCGGAGGGTCCCTGGGGCCAACGTCCTGACTTTC. Translation gives CASSNRRVPGANVLTF.

This clonotype was found many times. V gene TRBV29-1 combines with J gene TRBJ2-5, with 9 bases lining up with TRBD1. Germline V gene sequence: CDR1 SQVTM, CDR2 ANQGSEA. Trimming took 7 bases from V and 2 from J; bases not matched to a gene: 2. The CDR3 has 12 amino acids. The CDR3 is CSADRGQETQYF. The DNA of the CDR3 is TGCAGCGCAGACAGGGGGCAAGAGACCCAGTACTTC.

The chain is built from TRBV20-1 and TRBJ1-4; D call uncertain. This CDR3 has 13 amino acids. Germline V gives CDR1 DFQATT, CDR2 SNEGSKA (reference sequence). Trimming took 0 bases from V and 4 from J, leaving 6 bases between them. The CDR3 nucleotides are TGCAGTGCTAGAGAAGGTTTTAATGAAAAACTGTTTTTT. It encodes CSAREGFNEKLFF.